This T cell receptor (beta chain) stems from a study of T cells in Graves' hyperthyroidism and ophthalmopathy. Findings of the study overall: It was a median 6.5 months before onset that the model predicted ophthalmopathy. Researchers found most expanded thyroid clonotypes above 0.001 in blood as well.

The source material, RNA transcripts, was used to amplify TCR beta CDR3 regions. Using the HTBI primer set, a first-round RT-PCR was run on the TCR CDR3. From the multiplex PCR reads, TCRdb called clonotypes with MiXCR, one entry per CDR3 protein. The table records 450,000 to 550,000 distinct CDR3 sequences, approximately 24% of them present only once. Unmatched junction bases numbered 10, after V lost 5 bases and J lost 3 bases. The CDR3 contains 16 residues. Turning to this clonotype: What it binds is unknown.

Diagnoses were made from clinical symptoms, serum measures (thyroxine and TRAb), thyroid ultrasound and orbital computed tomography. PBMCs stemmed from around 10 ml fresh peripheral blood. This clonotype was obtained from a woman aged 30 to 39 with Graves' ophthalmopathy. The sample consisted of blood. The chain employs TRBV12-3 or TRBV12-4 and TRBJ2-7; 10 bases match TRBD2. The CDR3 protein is CASSLRTSGSYYEQYF. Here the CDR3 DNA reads TGTGCCAGCAGTCTCCGGACTAGCGGTTCCTACTACGAGCAGTACTTC.